These 20 T cell receptor beta chains came from one sample sequenced in a study of blood T cell repertoires in COVID-19 (dated by TCRdb to the early 2020s). Libraries were prepared through the immunoSEQ multiplex PCR assay. In its TCRdb copy, this immuneACCESS table keeps in-frame sequences only and misses some clones. Where compared with another copy, unresolved V genes explain less than half of these, and the others have no known cause. Here the sample has roughly 300,000 clones; 83% occur a single time. Roughly 1.1% of the sample is taken by the ten largest. Sequenced input: peripheral blood. These receptors were obtained from a woman between 45 and 60 years old with acute or convalescent COVID-19.

The J gene is TRBJ1-1, the V gene TRBV5-1, with D possibly being TRBD1 (5 bases). V lost 2 bases and J lost 1, with 9 bases in between. This CDR3 region has 14 residues. From germline, CDR1 is SGHRS and CDR2 YFSETQ. The CDR3 nucleotides read TGCGCCAGCAGCTTTTTGACAGAGAACACTGAAGCTTTCTTT. Protein product: CASSFLTENTEAFF.

Of note for this clone: The sample holds other DNA sequences that translate to the same CDR3. This chain connects TRBV2 to TRBJ1-1; D is perhaps TRBD1 (5 bases). Trimming removed 3 bases from V and 5 bases from J, with 7 bases in between. CDR1 and CDR2 (germline): SNHLY, FYNNEI. The CDR3 is 12 residues long. The CDR3 sequence: CASSDRGTEAFF. The CDR3 region has the DNA TGTGCCAGCAGTGACCGGGGGACTGAAGCTTTCTTT.

This chain links TRBV7-2 with TRBJ1-2; D is unresolved. This CDR3 spans 12 amino acids. CDR1 is SGHTA, CDR2 FQGNSA, per germline. V was pared by 5 bases and J by 9 bases, with 13 bases between. The CDR3 spells CASSLDFWRYTF. The CDR3 DNA follows: TGTGCCAGCAGCCTTGACTTTTGGCGCTACACCTTC.

This clone was found a few times. The chain has TRBV5-1 and TRBJ2-3, with D possibly being TRBD2 (5 bases). V lost 7 bases and J lost 3, with 15 bases in between. The CDR3 runs 14 residues. Per germline, CDR1 SGHRS and CDR2 YFSETQ. CDR3 sequence reads: CASEDPSGTDTQYF. The CDR3 DNA sequence: TGCGCCAGCGAGGACCCAAGCGGTACAGATACGCAGTATTTT.

The chain has TRBV10-1 and TRBJ2-2; D is unresolved. Trimming cost V 0 bases and J 0 bases, with 11 bases left between them. Germline values: CDR1 WNHNN, CDR2 SYGVQD (reference sequence). CDR3 length: 17 residues. CDR3 bases: TGCGCCAGCAGTGAGTCTGGGCAGACCACGAACACCGGGGAGCTGTTTTTT. Amino acids: CASSESGQTTNTGELFF.

The chain has TRBV11-2 and TRBJ2-3; tentative D call: TRBD2 (5 bases). V gave up 0 bases and J gave up 0 bases, with 7 bases separating them. CDR1 is SGHAT, CDR2 FQNNGV, per germline. The CDR3 sequence is 15 residues long. CDR3 in amino acids: CASSLDGDSTDTQYF. In DNA, the CDR3 is TGTGCCAGCAGCTTAGACGGGGATAGCACAGATACGCAGTATTTT.

This chain links TRBV5-1 with TRBJ1-1, with a weak D call TRBD1 (5 bases). There are 14 residues in the CDR3. Germline CDR1 reads SGHRS; CDR2 reads YFSETQ. V was trimmed by 4 bases and J by 1 base, leaving 11 bases between them. The CDR3 DNA reads as TGCGCCAGCAGCGCTCAGGGTCGGAACACTGAAGCTTTCTTT. It codes for CASSAQGRNTEAFF. Variable domain in full (rest from reference TRBV5-1 and TRBJ1-1): KAGVTQTPRYLIKTRGQQVTLSCSPISGHRSVSWYQQTPGQGLQFLFEYFSETQRNKGNFPGRFSGRQFSNSRSEMNVSTLELGDSALYLCASSAQGRNTEAFFGQGTRLTVV.

As DNA, the CDR3 is TGTGCCAGCACTCCGACAGGGGGCGAGGCAGATACGCAGTATTTT. This encodes CASTPTGGEADTQYF. This chain links TRBV5-4 with TRBJ2-3, with 10 bases that match TRBD1. Trimming removed 6 bases from V and 4 bases from J; junction bases left unmatched: 8. Germline V lookup: CDR1 SGHNT, CDR2 YYREEE (reference sequence). This CDR3 spans 15 amino acids.

The genes are TRBV7-2 and TRBJ2-5; 8 bases map to TRBD2. Germline V gene sequence: CDR1 SGHTA, CDR2 FQGNSA. This CDR3 region has 17 residues. Trimming cost V 5 bases and J 5 bases; bases outside gene matches: 16. CDR3 in amino acids: CASSARGGGRAGETQYF. CDR3 sequence (DNA): TGTGCCAGCAGCGCCCGGGGGGGTGGCAGGGCCGGGGAGACCCAGTACTTC.

The chain is built from TRBV10-3 and TRBJ2-2; TRBD2 matches 10 bases. The CDR3 covers 17 residues. With 4 bases clipped from V and 1 base from J, the junction kept 6 bases outside the gene matches. The germline V gene has CDR1 ENHRY and CDR2 SYGVKD. The CDR3 spells CAISGVTSGLNTGELFF. The CDR3 DNA is TGTGCCATCAGTGGGGTGACTAGCGGGCTGAACACCGGGGAGCTGTTTTTT.

This clone was recorded once. The gene calls are TRBV7-8 and TRBJ2-7; D perhaps matches TRBD2 (6 bases). The V gene lost 11 bases and the J gene lost 6 bases, with 20 bases spanning the gap. Looked up from germline, CDR1 is SGHVS and CDR2 is FQNEAQ. The CDR3 contains 13 residues. CDR3 coding DNA: TGTGCCCTGGCAGCGGGTAGAGGTTTCGAGCAGTACTTC. Translating it yields CALAAGRGFEQYF.

The rearrangement uses TRBV12-5 and TRBJ2-7; tentative D call: TRBD2 (6 bases). Germline V gene data show CDR1 as LGHNT and CDR2 as FRNRAP. The V gene lost 1 base and the J gene lost 6 bases, with 16 bases spanning the gap. The CDR3 has 15 residues. CDR3 coding DNA: TGTGCTAGTGGTTTGGGCGACGGGGGAATGGGCGAGCAGTACTTC. Protein product: CASGLGDGGMGEQYF.

This sequence joins TRBV4-1 and TRBJ2-2; tentative D call: TRBD2 (5 bases). Germline CDR1 is MGHRA and CDR2 is YSYEKL. The V end lost 0 bases, the J end lost 3 bases, and 11 bases lay between the germline ends. The CDR3 is 16 amino acids. This chain's CDR3 is CASSQDVGGYTGELFF. CDR3 DNA sequence: TGCGCCAGCAGCCAAGATGTCGGCGGGTACACCGGGGAGCTGTTTTTT.

V gene TRBV10-3 combines with J gene TRBJ1-2, with D possibly TRBD1 on 5 matching bases. Trimming took 0 bases from V and 6 from J, leaving 14 bases between them. CDR1 and CDR2 (germline): ENHRY, SYGVKD. The CDR3 has 15 amino acids. The DNA of the CDR3 is TGTGCCATCAGTGAGTCTTGGCAGGGAAGCGATGGCTACACCTTC. Amino acids: CAISESWQGSDGYTF.

This clone is a singleton in its sample. The junction departs from the called germline gene at one end, perhaps through a read error. This rearrangement joins TRBV5-1 to TRBJ1-2; no definite D call. The germline CDR1 and CDR2 sequences are SGHRS and YFSETQ. CDR3 length: 15 amino acids. The chain's CDR3 is CASSLGPPRGYGYTF. The CDR3 nucleotides read TGCGCCAGCAGTTTGGGCCCCCCCCGGGGCTATGGCTACACCTTC.

The V call is TRBV7-2, the J call TRBJ2-1; possibly TRBD2 for D (6 bases). The length of the CDR3 is 13 residues. Germline CDR1 and CDR2: SGHTA and FQGNSA. V was pared by 5 bases and J by 6 bases, with 11 bases between. CDR3 in DNA: TGTGCCAGCAGCGGGGGGTGGCTCAATGAGCAGTTCTTC. Protein: CASSGGWLNEQFF.

Written as DNA, the CDR3 is TGTGCCAGCAGCTTGGGGTGGGCAAATTCTAACTATGGCTACACCTTC. Its translation: CASSLGWANSNYGYTF. The chain employs TRBV5-6 and TRBJ1-2; D gene uncertain. The CDR3 extends over 16 amino acids. The V and J ends lost 0 bases and 0 bases respectively, with 12 bases between them. The V gene's germline CDR1 is SGHDT and CDR2 YYEEEE.

The rearrangement links TRBV19 to TRBJ1-6; D is possibly TRBD1 (5 bases). The germline CDR1 and CDR2 sequences are LNHDA and SQIVND (reference sequence). V lost 3 bases, J lost 5 bases, and 14 bases lay in between. The CDR3 covers 16 residues. The CDR3 bases are TGTGCCAGTAGTATGGACATCCGGGCGGATAATTCACCCCTCCACTTT. It codes for CASSMDIRADNSPLHF.

This chain joins TRBV24-1 and TRBJ2-3, with 9 bases that match TRBD1. The CDR3 is made up of 16 amino acids. Germline V gives CDR1 KGHDR, CDR2 SFDVKD. V trimming: 4 bases; J trimming: 2 bases; junction bases outside the gene matches: 6. CDR3 coding DNA: TGTGCCACCAGTGACCCCGGGACAGGGAACACAGATACGCAGTATTTT. This gives the protein CATSDPGTGNTDTQYF.

The chain is built from TRBV7-9 and TRBJ1-2, with TRBD1 identical over 8 bases. The CDR3 is 14 amino acids. V shed 6 bases and J 4 bases; nucleotides not matched to a gene: 7. Germline V lookup: CDR1 SEHNR, CDR2 FQNEAQ (reference sequence). The CDR3 region has the DNA TGTGCCAGCAGTCAAACCGGGACAGGCTATGGCTACACCTTC. Residues: CASSQTGTGYGYTF.